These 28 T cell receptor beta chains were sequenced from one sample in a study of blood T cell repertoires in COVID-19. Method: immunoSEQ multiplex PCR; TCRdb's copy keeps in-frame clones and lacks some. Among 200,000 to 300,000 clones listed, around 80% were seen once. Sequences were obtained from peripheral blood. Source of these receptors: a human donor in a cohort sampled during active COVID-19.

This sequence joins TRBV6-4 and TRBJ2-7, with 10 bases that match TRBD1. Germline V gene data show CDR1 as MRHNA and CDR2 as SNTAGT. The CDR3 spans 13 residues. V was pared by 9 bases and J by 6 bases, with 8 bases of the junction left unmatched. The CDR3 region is CARGTGAVCEQYF. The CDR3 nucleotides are TGTGCCAGGGGGACAGGGGCCGTTTGCGAGCAGTACTTC.

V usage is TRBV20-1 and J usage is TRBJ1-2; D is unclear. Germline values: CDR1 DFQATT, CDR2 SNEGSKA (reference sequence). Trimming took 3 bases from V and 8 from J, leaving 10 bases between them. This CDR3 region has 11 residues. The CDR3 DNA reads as TGCAGTGCTAGTCCCGGGATCGGCTACACCTTC. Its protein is CSASPGIGYTF.

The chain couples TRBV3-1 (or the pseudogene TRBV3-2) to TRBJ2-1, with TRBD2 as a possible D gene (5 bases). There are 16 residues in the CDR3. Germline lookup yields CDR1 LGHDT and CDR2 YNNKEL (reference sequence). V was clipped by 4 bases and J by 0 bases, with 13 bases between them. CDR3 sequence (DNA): TGTGCCAGCAGCCTCGGGGAGTGGGGCTCCTACAATGAGCAGTTCTTC. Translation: CASSLGEWGSYNEQFF.

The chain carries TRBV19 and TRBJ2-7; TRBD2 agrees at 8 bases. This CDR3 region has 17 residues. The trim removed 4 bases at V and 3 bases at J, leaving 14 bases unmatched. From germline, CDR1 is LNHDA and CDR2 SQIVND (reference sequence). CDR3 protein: CASSTEERRGAIYEQYF. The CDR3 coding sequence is TGTGCCAGTAGTACAGAAGAAAGGCGGGGGGCCATCTACGAGCAGTACTTC.

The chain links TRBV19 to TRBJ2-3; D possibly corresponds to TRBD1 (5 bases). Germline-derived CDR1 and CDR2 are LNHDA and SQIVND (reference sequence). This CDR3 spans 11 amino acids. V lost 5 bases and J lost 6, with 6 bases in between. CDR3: CASSGADTQYF. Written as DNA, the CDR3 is TGTGCCAGTAGTGGGGCGGATACGCAGTATTTT.

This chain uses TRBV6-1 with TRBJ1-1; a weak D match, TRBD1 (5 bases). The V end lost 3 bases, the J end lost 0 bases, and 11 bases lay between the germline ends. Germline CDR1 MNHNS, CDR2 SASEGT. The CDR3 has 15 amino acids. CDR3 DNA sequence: TGTGCCAGCAGTGAGGCGGGGGACTTGAACACTGAAGCTTTCTTT. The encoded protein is CASSEAGDLNTEAFF.

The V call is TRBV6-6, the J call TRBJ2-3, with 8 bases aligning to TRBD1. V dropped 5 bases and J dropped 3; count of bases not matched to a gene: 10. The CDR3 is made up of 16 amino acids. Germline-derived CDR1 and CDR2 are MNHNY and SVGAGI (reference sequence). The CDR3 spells CASSHPTGAGTDTQYF. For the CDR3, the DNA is TGTGCCAGCAGTCACCCGACAGGGGCTGGTACAGATACGCAGTATTTT.

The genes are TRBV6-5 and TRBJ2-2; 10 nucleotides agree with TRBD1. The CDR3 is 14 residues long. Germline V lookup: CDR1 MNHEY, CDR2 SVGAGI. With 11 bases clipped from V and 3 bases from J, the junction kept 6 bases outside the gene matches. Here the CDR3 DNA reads TGTGCCTCGGAGACAGGGGGCGACACCGGGGAGCTGTTTTTT. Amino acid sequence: CASETGGDTGELFF.

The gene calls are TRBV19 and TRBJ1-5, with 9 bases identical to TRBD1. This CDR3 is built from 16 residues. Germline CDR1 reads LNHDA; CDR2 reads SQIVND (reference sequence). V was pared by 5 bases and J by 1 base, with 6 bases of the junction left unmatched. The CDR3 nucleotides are TGTGCCAGTAGTCGCCCGGGACAGGGAAGCAATCAGCCCCAGCATTTT. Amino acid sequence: CASSRPGQGSNQPQHF.

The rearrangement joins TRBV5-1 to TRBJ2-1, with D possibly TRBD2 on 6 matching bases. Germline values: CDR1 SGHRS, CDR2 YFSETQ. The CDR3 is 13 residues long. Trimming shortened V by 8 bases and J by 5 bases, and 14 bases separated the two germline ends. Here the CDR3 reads CASSLAENNEQFF. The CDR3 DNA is TGCGCCAGTTCCTTAGCGGAGAACAATGAGCAGTTCTTC.

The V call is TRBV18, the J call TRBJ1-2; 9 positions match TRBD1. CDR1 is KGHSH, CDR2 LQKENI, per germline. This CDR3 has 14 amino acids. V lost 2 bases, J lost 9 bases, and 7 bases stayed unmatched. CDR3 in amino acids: CASSPSGTGKSYTF. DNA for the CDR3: TGTGCCAGCTCACCATCCGGGACAGGGAAAAGCTACACCTTC.

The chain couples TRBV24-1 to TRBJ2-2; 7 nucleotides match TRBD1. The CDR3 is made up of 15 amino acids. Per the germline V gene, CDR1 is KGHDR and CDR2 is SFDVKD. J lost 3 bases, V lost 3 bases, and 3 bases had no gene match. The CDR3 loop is CATSDPGTDTGELFF. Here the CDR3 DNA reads TGTGCCACCAGTGATCCCGGGACAGACACCGGGGAGCTGTTTTTT.

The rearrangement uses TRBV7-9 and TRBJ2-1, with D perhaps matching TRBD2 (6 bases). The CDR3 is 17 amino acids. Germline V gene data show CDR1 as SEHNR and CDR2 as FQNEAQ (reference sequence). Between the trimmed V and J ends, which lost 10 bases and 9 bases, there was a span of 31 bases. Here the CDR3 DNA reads TGTGCCATCCCGGCCTCGCGGGGAATACCACCGAAGGGTGAGCAGTTCTTC. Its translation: CAIPASRGIPPKGEQFF.

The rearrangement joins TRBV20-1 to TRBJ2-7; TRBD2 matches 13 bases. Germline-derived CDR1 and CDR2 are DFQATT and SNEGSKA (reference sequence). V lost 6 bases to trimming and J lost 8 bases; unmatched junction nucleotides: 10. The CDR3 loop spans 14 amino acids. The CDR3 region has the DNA TGCAGTGCCAGTACCGGGACTAGCGGGAAGAAGCAGTACTTC. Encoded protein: CSASTGTSGKKQYF.

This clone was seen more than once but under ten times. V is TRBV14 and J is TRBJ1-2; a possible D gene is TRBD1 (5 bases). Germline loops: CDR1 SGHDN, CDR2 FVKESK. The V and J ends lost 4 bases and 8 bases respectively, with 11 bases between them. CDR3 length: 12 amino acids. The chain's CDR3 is CASSPSGWGYTF. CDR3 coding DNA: TGTGCCAGCAGCCCCTCAGGGTGGGGCTACACCTTC.

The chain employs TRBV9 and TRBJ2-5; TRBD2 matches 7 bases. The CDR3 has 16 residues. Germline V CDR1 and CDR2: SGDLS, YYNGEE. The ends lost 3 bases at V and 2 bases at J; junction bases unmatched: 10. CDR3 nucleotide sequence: TGTGCCAGCAGCGGTGGGGAGGGCGCGTTACAAGAGACCCAGTACTTC. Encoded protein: CASSGGEGALQETQYF.

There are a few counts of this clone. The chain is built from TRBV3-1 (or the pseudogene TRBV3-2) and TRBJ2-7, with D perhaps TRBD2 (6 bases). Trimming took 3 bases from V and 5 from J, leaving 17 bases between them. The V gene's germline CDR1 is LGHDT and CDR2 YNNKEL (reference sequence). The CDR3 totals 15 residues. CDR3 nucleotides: TGTGCCAGCAGCCATGTAGAAGAGGGGAGGAACGAGCAGTACTTC. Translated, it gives CASSHVEEGRNEQYF.

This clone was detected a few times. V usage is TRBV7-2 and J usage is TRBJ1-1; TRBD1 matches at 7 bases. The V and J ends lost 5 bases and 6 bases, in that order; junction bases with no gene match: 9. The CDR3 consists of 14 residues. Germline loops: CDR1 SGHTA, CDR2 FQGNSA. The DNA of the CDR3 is TGTGCCAGCAGCGGTCGACAGGGTTCCGCTGAAGCTTTCTTT. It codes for CASSGRQGSAEAFF.

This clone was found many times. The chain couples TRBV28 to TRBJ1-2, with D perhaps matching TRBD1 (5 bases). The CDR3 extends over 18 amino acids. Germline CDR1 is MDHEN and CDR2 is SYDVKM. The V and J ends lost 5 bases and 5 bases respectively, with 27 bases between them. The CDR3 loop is CASSPLVGVGRGEYGYTF. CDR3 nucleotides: TGTGCCAGCAGTCCCCTGGTAGGAGTGGGGCGGGGGGAATATGGCTACACCTTC.

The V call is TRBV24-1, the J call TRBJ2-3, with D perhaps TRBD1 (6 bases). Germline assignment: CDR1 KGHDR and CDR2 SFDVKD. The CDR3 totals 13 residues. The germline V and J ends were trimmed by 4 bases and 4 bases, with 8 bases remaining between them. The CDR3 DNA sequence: TGTGCCACCAGTGAAGGGGGTGCAGATACGCAGTATTTT. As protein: CATSEGGADTQYF.

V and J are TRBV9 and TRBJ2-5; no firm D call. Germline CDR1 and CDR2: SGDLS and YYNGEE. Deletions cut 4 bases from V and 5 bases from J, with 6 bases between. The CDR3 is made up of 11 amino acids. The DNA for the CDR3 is TGTGCCAGCAGCAGCAAGGAGACCCAGTACTTC. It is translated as CASSSKETQYF.

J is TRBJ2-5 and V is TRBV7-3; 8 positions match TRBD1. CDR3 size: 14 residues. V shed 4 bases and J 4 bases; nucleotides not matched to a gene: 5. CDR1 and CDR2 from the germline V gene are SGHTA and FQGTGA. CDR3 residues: CASSSRGQRETQYF. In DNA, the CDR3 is TGTGCCAGCAGCTCCAGGGGGCAGAGAGAGACCCAGTACTTC.

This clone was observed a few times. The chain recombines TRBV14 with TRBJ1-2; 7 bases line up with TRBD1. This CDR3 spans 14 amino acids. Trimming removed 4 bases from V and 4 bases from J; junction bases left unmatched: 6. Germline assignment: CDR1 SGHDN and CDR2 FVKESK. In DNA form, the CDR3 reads TGTGCCAGCAGCCCGCGGGACAGATTCTATGGCTACACCTTC. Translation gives CASSPRDRFYGYTF.

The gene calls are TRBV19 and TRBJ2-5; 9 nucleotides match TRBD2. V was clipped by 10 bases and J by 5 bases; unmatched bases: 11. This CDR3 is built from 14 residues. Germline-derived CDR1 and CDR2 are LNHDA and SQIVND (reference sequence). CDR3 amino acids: CATKAGGQGETQYF. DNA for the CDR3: TGTGCCACCAAAGCGGGGGGCCAAGGGGAGACCCAGTACTTC.

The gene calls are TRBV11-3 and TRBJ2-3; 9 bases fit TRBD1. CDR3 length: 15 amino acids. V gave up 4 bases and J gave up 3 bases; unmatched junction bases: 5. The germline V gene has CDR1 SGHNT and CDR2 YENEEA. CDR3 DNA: TGTGCCAGCAGCTCTAGGACAGGGGAAACAGATACGCAGTATTTT. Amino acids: CASSSRTGETDTQYF.

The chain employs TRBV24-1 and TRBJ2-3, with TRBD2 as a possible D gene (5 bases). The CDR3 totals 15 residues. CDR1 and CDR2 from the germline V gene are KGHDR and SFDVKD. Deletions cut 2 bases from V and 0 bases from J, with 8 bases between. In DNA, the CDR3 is TGTGCCACCAGTGATTCGGGGATTAGCACAGATACGCAGTATTTT. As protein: CATSDSGISTDTQYF.

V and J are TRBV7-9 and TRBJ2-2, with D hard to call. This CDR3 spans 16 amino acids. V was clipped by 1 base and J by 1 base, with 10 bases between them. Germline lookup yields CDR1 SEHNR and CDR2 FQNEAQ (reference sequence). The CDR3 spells CASSLGSNLNTGELFF. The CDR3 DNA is TGTGCCAGCAGCTTAGGGTCTAACCTGAACACCGGGGAGCTGTTTTTT.

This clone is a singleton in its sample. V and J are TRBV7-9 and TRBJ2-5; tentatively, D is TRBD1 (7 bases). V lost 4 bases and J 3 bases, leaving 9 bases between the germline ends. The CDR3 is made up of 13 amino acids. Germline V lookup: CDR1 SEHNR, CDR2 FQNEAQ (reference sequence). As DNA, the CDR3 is TGTGCCAGCAGCTCCAGGGGGGAAGAGACCCAGTACTTC. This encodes CASSSRGEETQYF.